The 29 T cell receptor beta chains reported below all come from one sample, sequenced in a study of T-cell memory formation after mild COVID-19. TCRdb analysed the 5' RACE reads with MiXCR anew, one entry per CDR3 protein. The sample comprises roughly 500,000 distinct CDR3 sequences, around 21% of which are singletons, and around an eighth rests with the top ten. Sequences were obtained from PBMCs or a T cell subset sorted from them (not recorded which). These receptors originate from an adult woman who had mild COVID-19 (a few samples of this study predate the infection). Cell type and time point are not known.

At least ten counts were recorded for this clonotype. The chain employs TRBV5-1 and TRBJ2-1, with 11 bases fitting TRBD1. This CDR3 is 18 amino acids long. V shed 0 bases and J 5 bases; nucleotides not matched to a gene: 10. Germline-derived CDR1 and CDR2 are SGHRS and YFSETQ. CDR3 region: CASSLVPGQGGPNNEQFF. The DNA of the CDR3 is TGCGCCAGCAGCTTGGTCCCGGGACAGGGGGGTCCTAACAATGAGCAGTTCTTC. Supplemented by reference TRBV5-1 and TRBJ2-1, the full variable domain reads KAGVTQTPRYLIKTRGQQVTLSCSPISGHRSVSWYQQTPGQGLQFLFEYFSETQRNKGNFPGRFSGRQFSNSRSEMNVSTLELGDSALYLCASSLVPGQGGPNNEQFFGPGTRLTVL.

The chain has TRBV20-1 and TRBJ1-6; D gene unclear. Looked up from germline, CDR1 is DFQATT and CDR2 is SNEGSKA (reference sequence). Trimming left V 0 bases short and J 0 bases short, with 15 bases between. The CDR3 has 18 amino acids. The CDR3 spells CSARDGRLSGSYNSPLHF. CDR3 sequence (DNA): TGCAGTGCTAGAGATGGCAGGCTTTCTGGCTCCTATAATTCACCCCTCCACTTT.

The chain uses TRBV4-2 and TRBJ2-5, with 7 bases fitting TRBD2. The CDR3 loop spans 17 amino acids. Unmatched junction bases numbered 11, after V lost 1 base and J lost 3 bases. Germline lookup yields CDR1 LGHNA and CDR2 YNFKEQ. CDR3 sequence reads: CASSQAQGREGKETQYF. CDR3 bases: TGTGCCAGCAGCCAAGCCCAAGGGAGGGAGGGGAAAGAGACCCAGTACTTC.

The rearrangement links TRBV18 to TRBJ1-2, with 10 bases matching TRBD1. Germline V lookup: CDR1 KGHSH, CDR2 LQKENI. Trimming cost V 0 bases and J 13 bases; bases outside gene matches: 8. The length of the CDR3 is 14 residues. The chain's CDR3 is CASSPPDGTGVLTF. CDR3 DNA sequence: TGTGCCAGCTCACCACCAGACGGGACAGGGGTGCTCACCTTC.

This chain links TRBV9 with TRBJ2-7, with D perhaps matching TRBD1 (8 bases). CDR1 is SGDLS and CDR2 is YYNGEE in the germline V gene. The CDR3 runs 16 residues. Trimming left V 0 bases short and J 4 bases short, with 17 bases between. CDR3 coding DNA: TGTGCCAGCAGCGTAGCAGCAGGGGGCGGGAGATACGAGCAGTACTTC. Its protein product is CASSVAAGGGRYEQYF.

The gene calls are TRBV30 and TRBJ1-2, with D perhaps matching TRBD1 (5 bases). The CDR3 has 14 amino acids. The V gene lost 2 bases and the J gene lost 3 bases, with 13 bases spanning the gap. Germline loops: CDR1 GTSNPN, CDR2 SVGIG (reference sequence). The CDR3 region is CAWSWVRADYGYTF. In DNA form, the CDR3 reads TGTGCCTGGAGTTGGGTCAGGGCCGACTATGGCTACACCTTC.

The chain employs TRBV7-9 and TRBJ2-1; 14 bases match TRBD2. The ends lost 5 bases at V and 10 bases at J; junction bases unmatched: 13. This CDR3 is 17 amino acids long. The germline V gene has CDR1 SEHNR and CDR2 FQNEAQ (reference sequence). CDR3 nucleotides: TGTGCCAGCAGCCCTCGACTGACTAGCGGGGGGGCCTGGGAGCAGTTCTTC. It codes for CASSPRLTSGGAWEQFF.

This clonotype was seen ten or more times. CDR3 DNA sequence: TGTGCCAGCAGTCCCTGGGGGGAGACCCAGTACTTC. Translated: CASSPWGETQYF. V is TRBV12-3 or TRBV12-4 and J is TRBJ2-5; the D gene could be TRBD1 or TRBD2 (5 bases each). The CDR3 has 12 amino acids. Trimming shortened V by 5 bases and J by 5 bases, and 9 bases separated the two germline ends.

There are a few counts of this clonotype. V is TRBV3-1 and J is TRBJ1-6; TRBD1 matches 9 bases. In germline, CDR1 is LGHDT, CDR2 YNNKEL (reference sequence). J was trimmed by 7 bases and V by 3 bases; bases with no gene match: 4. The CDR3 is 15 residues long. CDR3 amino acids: CASSHPGTGNSPLHF. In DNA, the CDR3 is TGTGCCAGCAGCCACCCCGGGACAGGGAATTCACCCCTCCACTTT.

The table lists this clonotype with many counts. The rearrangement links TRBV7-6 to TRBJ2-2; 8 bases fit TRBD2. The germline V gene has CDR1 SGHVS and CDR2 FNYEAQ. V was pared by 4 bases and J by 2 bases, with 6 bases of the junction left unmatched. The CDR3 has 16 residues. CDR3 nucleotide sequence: TGTGCCAGCAGCTCAGGGGTAGCGGGAAACACCGGGGAGCTGTTTTTT. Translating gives CASSSGVAGNTGELFF.

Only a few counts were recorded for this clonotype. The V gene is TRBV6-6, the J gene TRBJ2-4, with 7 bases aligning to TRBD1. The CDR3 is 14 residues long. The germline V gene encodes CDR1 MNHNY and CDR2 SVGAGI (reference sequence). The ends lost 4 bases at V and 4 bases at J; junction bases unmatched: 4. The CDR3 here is CASSFRDRKNIQYF. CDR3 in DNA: TGTGCCAGCAGTTTCCGGGACAGAAAAAACATTCAGTACTTC.

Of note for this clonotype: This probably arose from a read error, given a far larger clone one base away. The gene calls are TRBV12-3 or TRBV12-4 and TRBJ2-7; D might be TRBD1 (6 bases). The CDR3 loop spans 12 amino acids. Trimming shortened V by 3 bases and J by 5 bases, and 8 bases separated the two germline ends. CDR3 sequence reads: CASSLDRNEQYF. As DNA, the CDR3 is TGTGCCAGCAGTTTGGACAGAAACGAGCAGTACTTC.

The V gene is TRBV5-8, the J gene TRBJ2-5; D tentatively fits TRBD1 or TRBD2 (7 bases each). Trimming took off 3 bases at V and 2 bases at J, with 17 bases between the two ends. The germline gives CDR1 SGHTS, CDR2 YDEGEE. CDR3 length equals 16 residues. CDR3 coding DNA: TGTGCCAGCAGCTCCCGGGGGAGGGGGCCTCAAGAGACCCAGTACTTC. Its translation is CASSSRGRGPQETQYF.

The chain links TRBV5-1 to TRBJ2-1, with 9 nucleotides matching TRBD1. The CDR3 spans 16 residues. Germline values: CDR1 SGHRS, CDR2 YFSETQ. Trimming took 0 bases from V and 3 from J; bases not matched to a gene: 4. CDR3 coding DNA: TGCGCCAGCAGCTTGGGGACGGGACAGGGCTACAATGAGCAGTTCTTC. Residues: CASSLGTGQGYNEQFF.

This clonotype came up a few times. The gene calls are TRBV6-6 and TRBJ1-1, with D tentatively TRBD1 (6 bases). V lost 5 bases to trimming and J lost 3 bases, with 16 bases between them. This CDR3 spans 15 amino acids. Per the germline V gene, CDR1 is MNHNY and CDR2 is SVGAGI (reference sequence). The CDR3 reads CASSLIQGVDTEAFF. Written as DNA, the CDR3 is TGTGCCAGCAGTCTAATACAGGGTGTGGACACTGAAGCTTTCTTT.

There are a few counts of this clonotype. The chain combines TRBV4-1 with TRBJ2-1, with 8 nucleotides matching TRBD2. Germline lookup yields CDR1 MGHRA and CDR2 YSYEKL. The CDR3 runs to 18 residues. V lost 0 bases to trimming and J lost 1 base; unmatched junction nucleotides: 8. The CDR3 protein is CASSQDLAGGGSYNEQFF. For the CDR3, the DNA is TGCGCCAGCAGCCAAGATTTGGCGGGGGGAGGGTCCTACAATGAGCAGTTCTTC.

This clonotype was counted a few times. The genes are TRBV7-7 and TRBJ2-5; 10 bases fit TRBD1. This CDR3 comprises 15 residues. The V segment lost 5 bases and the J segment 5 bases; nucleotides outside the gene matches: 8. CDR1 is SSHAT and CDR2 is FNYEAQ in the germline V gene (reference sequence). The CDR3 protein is CASSVRTGGGETQYF. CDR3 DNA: TGTGCCAGCAGCGTACGGACAGGGGGTGGGGAGACCCAGTACTTC.

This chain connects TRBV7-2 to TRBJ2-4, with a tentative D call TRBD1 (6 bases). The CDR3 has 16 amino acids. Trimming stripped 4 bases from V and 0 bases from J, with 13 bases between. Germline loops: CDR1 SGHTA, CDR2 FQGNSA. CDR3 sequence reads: CASSSRQDLAKNIQYF. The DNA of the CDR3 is TGTGCCAGCAGCTCCCGACAGGATCTAGCCAAAAACATTCAGTACTTC. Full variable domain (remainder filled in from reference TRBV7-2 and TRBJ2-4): GAGVSQSPSNKVTEKGKDVELRCDPISGHTALYWYRQSLGQGLEFLIYFQGNSAPDKSGLPSDRFSAERTGGSVSTLTIQRTQQEDSAVYLCASSSRQDLAKNIQYFGAGTRLSVL.

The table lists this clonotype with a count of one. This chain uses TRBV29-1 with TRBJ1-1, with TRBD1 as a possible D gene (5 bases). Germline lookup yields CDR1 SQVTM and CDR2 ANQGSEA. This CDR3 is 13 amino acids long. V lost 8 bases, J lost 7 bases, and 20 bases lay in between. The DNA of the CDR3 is TGCAGCTTTACGAGGGGTCGGCAGCATGAAGCTTTCTTT. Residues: CSFTRGRQHEAFF.

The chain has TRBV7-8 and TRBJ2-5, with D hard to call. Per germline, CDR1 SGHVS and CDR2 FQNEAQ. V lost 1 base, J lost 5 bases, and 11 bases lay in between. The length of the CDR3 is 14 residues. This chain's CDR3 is CASSLDSVRETQYF. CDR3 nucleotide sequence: TGTGCCAGCAGCTTAGATTCAGTACGCGAGACCCAGTACTTC.

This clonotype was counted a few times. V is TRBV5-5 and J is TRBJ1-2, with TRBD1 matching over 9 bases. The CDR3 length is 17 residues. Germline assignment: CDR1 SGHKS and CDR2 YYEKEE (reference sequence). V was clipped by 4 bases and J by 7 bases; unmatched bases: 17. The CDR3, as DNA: TGTGCCAGCAGCCCAACAGGGGGCCGCCTGAATTTACCTGGCTACACCTTC. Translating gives CASSPTGGRLNLPGYTF.

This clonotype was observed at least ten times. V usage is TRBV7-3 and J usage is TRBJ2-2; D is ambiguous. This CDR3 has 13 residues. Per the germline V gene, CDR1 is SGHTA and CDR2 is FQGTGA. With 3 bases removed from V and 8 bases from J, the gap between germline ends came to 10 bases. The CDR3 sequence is CASSLDFLGELFF. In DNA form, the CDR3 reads TGTGCCAGCAGCTTGGATTTTTTGGGGGAGCTGTTTTTT. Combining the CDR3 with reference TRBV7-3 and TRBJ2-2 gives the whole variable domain GAGVSQTPSNKVTEKGKYVELRCDPISGHTALYWYRQSLGQGPEFLIYFQGTGAADDSGLPNDRFFAVRPEGSVSTLKIQRTERGDSAVYLCASSLDFLGELFFGEGSRLTVL.

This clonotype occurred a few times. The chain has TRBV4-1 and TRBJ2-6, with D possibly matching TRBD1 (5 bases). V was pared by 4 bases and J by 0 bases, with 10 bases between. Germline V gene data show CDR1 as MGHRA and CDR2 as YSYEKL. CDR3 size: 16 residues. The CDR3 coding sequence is TGCGCCAGCAGCCTACGGACAAACTCTGGGGCCAACGTCCTGACTTTC. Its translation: CASSLRTNSGANVLTF.

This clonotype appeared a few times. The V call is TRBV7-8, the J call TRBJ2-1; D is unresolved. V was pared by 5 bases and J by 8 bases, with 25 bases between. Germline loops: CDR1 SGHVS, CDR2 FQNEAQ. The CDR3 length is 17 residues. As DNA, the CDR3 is TGTGCCAGCAGCGGACGGTTGAAGGACCACTCTTGGGATGAGCAGTTCTTC. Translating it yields CASSGRLKDHSWDEQFF.

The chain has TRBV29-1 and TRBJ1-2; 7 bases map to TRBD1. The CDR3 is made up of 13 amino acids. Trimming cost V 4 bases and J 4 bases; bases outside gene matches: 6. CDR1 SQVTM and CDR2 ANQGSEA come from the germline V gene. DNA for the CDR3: TGCAGCGTTGTAACAGGGGAGAGCTATGGCTACACCTTC. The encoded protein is CSVVTGESYGYTF.

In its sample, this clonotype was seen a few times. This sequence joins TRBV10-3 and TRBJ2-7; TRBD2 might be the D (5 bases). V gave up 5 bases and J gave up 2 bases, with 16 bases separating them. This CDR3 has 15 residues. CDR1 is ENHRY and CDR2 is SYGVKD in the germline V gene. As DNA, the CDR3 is TGTGCCATCAGTCACCGAGGACTGACTCCCTACGAGCAGTACTTC. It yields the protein CAISHRGLTPYEQYF.

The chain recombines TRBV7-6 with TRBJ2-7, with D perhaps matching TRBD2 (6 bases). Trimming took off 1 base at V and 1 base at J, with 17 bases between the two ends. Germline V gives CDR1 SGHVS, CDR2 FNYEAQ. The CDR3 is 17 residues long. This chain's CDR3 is CASSLVSPSARSYEQYF. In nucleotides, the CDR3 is TGTGCCAGCAGCTTAGTCTCTCCTAGCGCCCGATCCTACGAGCAGTACTTC.

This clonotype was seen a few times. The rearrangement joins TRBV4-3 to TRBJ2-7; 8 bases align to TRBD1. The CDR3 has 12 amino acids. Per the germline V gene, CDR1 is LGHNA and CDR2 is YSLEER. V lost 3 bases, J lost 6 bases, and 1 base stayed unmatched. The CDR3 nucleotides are TGCGCCAGCAGCCAGACAGGGGCCGAGCAGTACTTC. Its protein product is CASSQTGAEQYF.

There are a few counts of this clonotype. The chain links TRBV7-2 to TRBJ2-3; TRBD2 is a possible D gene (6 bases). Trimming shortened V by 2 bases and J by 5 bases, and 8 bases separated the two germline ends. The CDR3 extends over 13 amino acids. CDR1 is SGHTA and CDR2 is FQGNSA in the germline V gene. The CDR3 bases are TGTGCCAGCAGCTTACAGGAGGGAGATACGCAGTATTTT. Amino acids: CASSLQEGDTQYF.